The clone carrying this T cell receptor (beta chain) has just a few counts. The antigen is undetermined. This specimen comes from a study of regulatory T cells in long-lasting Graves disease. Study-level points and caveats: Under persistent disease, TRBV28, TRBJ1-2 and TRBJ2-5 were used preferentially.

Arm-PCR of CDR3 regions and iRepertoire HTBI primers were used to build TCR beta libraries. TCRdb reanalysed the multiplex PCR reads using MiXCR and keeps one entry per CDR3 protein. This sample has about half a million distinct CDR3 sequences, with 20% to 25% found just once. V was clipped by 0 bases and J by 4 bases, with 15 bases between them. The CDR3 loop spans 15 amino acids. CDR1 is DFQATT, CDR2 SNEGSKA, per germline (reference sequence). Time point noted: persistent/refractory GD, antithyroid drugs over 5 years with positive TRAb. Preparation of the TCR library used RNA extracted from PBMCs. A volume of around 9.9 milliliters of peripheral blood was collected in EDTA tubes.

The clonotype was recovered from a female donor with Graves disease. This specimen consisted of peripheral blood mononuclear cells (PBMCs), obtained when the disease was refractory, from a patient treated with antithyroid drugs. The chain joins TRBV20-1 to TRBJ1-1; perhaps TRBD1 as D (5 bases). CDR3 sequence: CSARDWGRSGTEAFF. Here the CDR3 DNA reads TGCAGTGCTAGAGATTGGGGCAGAAGCGGCACTGAAGCTTTCTTT.